These 5 T cell receptor beta chains share one sample of origin, sequenced in a study of molecular identifiers for immune sequencing clone quantification. TCRdb independently ran MiXCR on the PCR reads; one entry per CDR3 protein. The data show under 600,000 distinct CDR3 sequences, about 26% seen once. Specimen: naive CD8+ T cells from blood, with Jurkat cell RNA spiked in. Specified subset: FACS-sorted CD8+CD4-CCR7+CD45RA+ naive T cells. These TCRs come from a human donor in good health. Some libraries in this study had Jurkat cell RNA spiked in.

CDR3 loop: CASSSGGQTSSYEQYF. The CDR3 nucleotides read TGTGCCAGCAGCTCAGGAGGACAGACGAGCTCCTACGAGCAGTACTTC. This chain connects TRBV7-9 to TRBJ2-7; TRBD1 is a possible D gene (6 bases). CDR3 size: 16 residues. The germline V gene has CDR1 SEHNR and CDR2 FQNEAQ (reference sequence). V was trimmed by 4 bases and J by 0 bases, leaving 16 bases between them.

In its sample, this clonotype was seen a few times. This chain joins TRBV20-1 and TRBJ2-2; no definite D call. Trimming pared 3 bases from V and 4 bases from J, leaving 3 bases between. The length of the CDR3 is 11 residues. Germline V gene lookup returns CDR1 DFQATT and CDR2 SNEGSKA (reference sequence). CDR3 bases: TGCAGTGCTAGTTTCACCGGGGAGCTGTTTTTT. It translates to CSASFTGELFF.

The gene calls are TRBV6-2 or TRBV6-3 and TRBJ2-7; TRBD1 matches 7 bases. Germline-derived CDR1 and CDR2 are MNHEY and SVGEGT. V lost 5 bases, J lost 4 bases, and 14 bases stayed unmatched. The CDR3 consists of 16 residues. Written as DNA, the CDR3 is TGTGCCAGCAGTAACGGACAGGCGCCTTTGGCGTACGAGCAGTACTTC. It yields the protein CASSNGQAPLAYEQYF.

This clonotype was recorded at least ten times. The J gene is TRBJ1-1, the V gene TRBV27; D perhaps matches TRBD1 (5 bases). The CDR3 extends over 14 amino acids. The germline V gene has CDR1 MNHEY and CDR2 SMNVEV (reference sequence). Trimming pared 4 bases from V and 2 bases from J, leaving 11 bases between. As DNA, the CDR3 is TGTGCCAGCAGTTCACCCGGGACTAACACTGAAGCTTTCTTT. Amino acids: CASSSPGTNTEAFF.

This clonotype was counted a few times. The V call is TRBV28, the J call TRBJ2-7; D possibly corresponds to TRBD2 (5 bases). This CDR3 is built from 15 residues. Trimming left V 2 bases short and J 6 bases short, with 17 bases between. Germline V gives CDR1 MDHEN, CDR2 SYDVKM. CDR3 bases: TGTGCCAGCAGTTTACTATCCGGGTTCGCGGGCGAGCAGTACTTC. Its translation is CASSLLSGFAGEQYF.